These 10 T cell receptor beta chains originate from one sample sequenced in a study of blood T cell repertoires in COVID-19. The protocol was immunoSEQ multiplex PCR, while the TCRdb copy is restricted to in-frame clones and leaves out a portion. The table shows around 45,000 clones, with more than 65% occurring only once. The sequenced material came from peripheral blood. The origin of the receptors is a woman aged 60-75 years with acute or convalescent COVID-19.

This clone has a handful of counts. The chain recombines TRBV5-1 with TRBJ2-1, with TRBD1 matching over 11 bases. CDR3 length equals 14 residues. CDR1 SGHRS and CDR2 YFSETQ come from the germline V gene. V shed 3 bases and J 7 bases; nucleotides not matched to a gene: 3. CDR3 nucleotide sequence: TGCGCCAGCAGCTCGGACAGGGGGCAGAATGAGCAGTTCTTC. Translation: CASSSDRGQNEQFF.

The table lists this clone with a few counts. In DNA, the CDR3 is TGTGCCACCAGTGATCGCCGGGACAGGGCATCAGATACGCAGTATTTT. It encodes CATSDRRDRASDTQYF. The chain carries TRBV24-1 and TRBJ2-3; 9 positions match TRBD1. Germline V gene sequence: CDR1 KGHDR, CDR2 SFDVKD. The V and J ends lost 3 bases and 4 bases, in that order; junction bases with no gene match: 7. The CDR3 is made up of 16 amino acids.

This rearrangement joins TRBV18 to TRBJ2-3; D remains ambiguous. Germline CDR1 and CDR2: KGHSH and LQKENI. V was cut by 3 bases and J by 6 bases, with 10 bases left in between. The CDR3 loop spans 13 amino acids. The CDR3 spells CASSPLGWDTQYF. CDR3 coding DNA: TGTGCCAGCTCACCTCTAGGCTGGGATACGCAGTATTTT.

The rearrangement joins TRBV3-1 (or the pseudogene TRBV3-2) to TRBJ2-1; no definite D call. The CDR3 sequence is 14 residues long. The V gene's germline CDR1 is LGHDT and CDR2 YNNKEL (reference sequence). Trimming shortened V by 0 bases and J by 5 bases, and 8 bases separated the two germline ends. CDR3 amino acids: CASSQEAGNNEQFF. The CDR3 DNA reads TGTGCCAGCAGCCAAGAGGCAGGAAACAATGAGCAGTTCTTC.

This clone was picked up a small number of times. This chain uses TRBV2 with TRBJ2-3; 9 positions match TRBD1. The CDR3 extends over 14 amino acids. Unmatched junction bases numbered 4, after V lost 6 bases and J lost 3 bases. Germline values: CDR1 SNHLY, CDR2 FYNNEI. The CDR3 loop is CASSGQGRTDTQYF. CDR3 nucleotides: TGTGCCAGCAGCGGACAGGGGAGAACAGATACGCAGTATTTT.

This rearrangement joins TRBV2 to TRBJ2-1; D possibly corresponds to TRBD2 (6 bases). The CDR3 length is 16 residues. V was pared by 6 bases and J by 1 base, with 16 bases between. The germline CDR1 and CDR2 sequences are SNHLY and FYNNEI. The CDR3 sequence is CASREGKELSYNEQFF. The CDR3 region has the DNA TGTGCCAGCAGGGAGGGTAAGGAATTGTCCTACAATGAGCAGTTCTTC.

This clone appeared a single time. CDR3 DNA: TGTGCCAGCAGCACGCTGGGCGAGGGGACAGGCTACAATGAGCAGTTCTTC. It codes for CASSTLGEGTGYNEQFF. The chain carries TRBV7-9 and TRBJ2-1; TRBD1 aligns across 8 bases. This CDR3 spans 17 amino acids. Germline CDR1 reads SEHNR; CDR2 reads FQNEAQ (reference sequence). J gave up 3 bases and V 5 bases, and 12 bases lay outside the gene matches.

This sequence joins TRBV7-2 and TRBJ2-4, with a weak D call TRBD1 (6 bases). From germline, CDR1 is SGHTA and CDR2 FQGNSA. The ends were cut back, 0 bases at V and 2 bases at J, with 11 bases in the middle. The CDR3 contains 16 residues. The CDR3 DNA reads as TGTGCCAGCAGCTTAGCACTGGGGGCAACCAAAAACATTCAGTACTTC. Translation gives CASSLALGATKNIQYF. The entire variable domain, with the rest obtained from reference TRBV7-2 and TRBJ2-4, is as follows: GAGVSQSPSNKVTEKGKDVELRCDPISGHTALYWYRQSLGQGLEFLIYFQGNSAPDKSGLPSDRFSAERTGGSVSTLTIQRTQQEDSAVYLCASSLALGATKNIQYFGAGTRLSVL.

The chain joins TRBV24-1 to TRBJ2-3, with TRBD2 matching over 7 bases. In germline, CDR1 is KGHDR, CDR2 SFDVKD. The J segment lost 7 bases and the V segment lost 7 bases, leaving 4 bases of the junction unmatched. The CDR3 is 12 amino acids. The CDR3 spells CATRGGDYTQYF. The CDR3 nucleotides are TGTGCCACCAGGGGAGGGGACTATACGCAGTATTTT.

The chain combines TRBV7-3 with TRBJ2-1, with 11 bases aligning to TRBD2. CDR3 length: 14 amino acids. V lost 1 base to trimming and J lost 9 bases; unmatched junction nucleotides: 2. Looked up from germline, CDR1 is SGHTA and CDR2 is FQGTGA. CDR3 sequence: CASSLITSGGEQFF. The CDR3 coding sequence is TGTGCCAGCAGCTTAATTACTAGCGGGGGTGAGCAGTTCTTC.